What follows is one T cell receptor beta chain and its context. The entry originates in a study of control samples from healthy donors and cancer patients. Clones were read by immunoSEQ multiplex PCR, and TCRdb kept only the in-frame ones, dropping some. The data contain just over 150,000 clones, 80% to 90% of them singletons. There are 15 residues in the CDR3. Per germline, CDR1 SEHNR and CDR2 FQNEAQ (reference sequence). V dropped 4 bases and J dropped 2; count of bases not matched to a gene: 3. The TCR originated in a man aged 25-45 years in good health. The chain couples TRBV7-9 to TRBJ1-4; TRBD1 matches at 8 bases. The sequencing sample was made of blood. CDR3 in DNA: TGTGCCAGCAGCTCCGGACAGGGTACTAATGAAAAACTGTTTTTT. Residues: CASSSGQGTNEKLFF.